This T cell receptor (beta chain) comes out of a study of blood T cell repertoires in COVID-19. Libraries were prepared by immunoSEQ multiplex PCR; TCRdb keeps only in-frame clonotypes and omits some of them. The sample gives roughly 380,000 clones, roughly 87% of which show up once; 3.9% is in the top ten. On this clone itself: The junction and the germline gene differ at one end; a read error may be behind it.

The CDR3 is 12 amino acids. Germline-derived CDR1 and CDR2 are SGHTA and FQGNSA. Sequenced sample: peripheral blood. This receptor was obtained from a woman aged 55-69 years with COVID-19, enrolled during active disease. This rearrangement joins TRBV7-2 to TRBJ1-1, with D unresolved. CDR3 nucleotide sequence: TGTGCCAGCAGCTTAGACGGACCGCCGGGGAAATTT. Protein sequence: CASSLDGPPGKF.